Listed here are 20 T cell receptor beta chains from one sample, sequenced in a study of shared clonotypes between healthy human individuals. The protocol was immunoSEQ multiplex PCR, while the TCRdb copy is restricted to in-frame clones and leaves out a portion. Of some 480,000 clones in the sample, 79% are singletons; the top ten hold approximately 12%. The specimen sequenced was PBMCs. These TCRs come from a woman aged 40 to 50 in good health. Some clones in this sample may be carry-over from other donors' samples.

This clone was seen ten or more times. This sequence joins TRBV5-1 and TRBJ2-2; 15 nucleotides line up with TRBD2. CDR1 and CDR2 (germline): SGHRS, YFSETQ. CDR3 length: 17 residues. The ends lost 4 bases at V and 6 bases at J; junction bases unmatched: 7. CDR3 amino acids: CASSPAGLAGGAGELFF. The CDR3 DNA is TGCGCCAGCAGCCCCGCTGGACTAGCGGGAGGGGCCGGGGAGCTGTTTTTT. The entire variable domain, with the rest obtained from reference TRBV5-1 and TRBJ2-2, is as follows: KAGVTQTPRYLIKTRGQQVTLSCSPISGHRSVSWYQQTPGQGLQFLFEYFSETQRNKGNFPGRFSGRQFSNSRSEMNVSTLELGDSALYLCASSPAGLAGGAGELFFGEGSRLTVL.

The chain recombines TRBV6-6 with TRBJ2-7; D remains unclear. Trimming took off 0 bases at V and 5 bases at J, with 5 bases between the two ends. CDR3 length: 12 amino acids. Germline lookup yields CDR1 MNHNY and CDR2 SVGAGI (reference sequence). The CDR3 DNA sequence: TGTGCCAGCAGTTACTCTGGCCACGAGCAGTACTTC. It is translated as CASSYSGHEQYF.

The chain uses TRBV5-5 and TRBJ2-3; 13 bases agree with TRBD2. This CDR3 spans 19 amino acids. CDR1 and CDR2 from the germline V gene are SGHKS and YYEKEE (reference sequence). V shed 4 bases, J shed 1 base, and the junction held 12 bases outside the gene matches. In DNA form, the CDR3 reads TGTGCCAGCAGCCCCTCCGGGACTAGCGGGAAAGAAGGCACAGATACGCAGTATTTT. Translated: CASSPSGTSGKEGTDTQYF.

The chain uses TRBV27 and TRBJ1-2, with 10 bases lining up with TRBD1. Germline V gives CDR1 MNHEY, CDR2 SMNVEV (reference sequence). V gave up 6 bases and J gave up 4 bases; unmatched junction bases: 8. The CDR3 consists of 15 residues. For the CDR3, the DNA is TGTGCCAGCAGCCCTCAGACAGGGGGCACCTATGGCTACACCTTC. Protein sequence: CASSPQTGGTYGYTF.

On this clone: The sample has other DNA sequences that encode this CDR3 too. The V gene is TRBV9, the J gene TRBJ2-7; 9 bases fit TRBD2. The trim removed 0 bases at V and 3 bases at J, leaving 4 bases unmatched. The germline gives CDR1 SGDLS, CDR2 YYNGEE. CDR3 size: 15 residues. The CDR3 region has the DNA TGTGCCAGCAGCGTAGGGGGGACTAGCAGCTACGAGCAGTACTTC. This codes for CASSVGGTSSYEQYF.

This rearrangement joins TRBV18 to TRBJ2-6; 9 bases are a match to TRBD1. This CDR3 comprises 18 residues. Germline lookup yields CDR1 KGHSH and CDR2 LQKENI. The V gene end was trimmed by 0 bases and the J gene end by 0 bases; junction bases not matched to a gene: 3. This CDR3 reads CASSPPGTGNSGANVLTF. The CDR3 region has the DNA TGTGCCAGCTCACCACCCGGGACAGGGAACTCTGGGGCCAACGTCCTGACTTTC.

This chain uses TRBV11-3 with TRBJ2-7; no firm D call. This CDR3 comprises 13 residues. In germline, CDR1 is SGHNT, CDR2 YENEEA. The ends were cut back, 1 base at V and 3 bases at J, with 7 bases in the middle. The CDR3 DNA reads as TGTGCCAGCAGCTTAGGCTACCTCTACGAGCAGTACTTC. Translating it yields CASSLGYLYEQYF.

This rearrangement joins TRBV7-3 to TRBJ2-1; TRBD2 matches 12 bases. Trimming cost V 4 bases and J 10 bases; bases outside gene matches: 8. CDR1 and CDR2 from the germline V gene are SGHTA and FQGTGA. This CDR3 is 15 amino acids long. The CDR3: CASSSTSGGQLEQFF. The CDR3 coding sequence is TGTGCCAGCAGCTCCACTAGCGGGGGGCAGCTGGAGCAGTTCTTC.

The chain uses TRBV5-1 and TRBJ1-2; the D gene is possibly TRBD1 (6 bases). V was pared by 4 bases and J by 1 base, with 14 bases between. Germline loops: CDR1 SGHRS, CDR2 YFSETQ. The CDR3 runs 15 residues. The CDR3 protein is CASSRTLQGNYGYTF. In DNA, the CDR3 is TGCGCCAGCAGCCGAACTCTACAGGGTAACTATGGCTACACCTTC.

The chain recombines TRBV28 with TRBJ2-3; D is unresolved. The germline V gene has CDR1 MDHEN and CDR2 SYDVKM. V shed 6 bases and J shed 0 bases, with 16 bases lying between them. The CDR3 totals 16 residues. The CDR3 loop is CASSRRFGPSTDTQYF. The CDR3 coding sequence is TGTGCCAGCAGCCGTCGATTCGGGCCTAGCACAGATACGCAGTATTTT.

This clone was counted a single time. At one of its ends the junction is not consistent with the germline gene, which may arise from a read error. This sequence joins TRBV27 and TRBJ1-1, with D possibly being TRBD1 (5 bases). CDR3 length equals 14 residues. Germline lookup yields CDR1 MNHEY and CDR2 SMNVEV (reference sequence). The CDR3 loop is CASRPTGTFTEAFF. The DNA of the CDR3 is TGTGCCAGCAGACCGACCGGGACGTTCACTGAAGCTTTCTTC.

This clone was found many times. The rearrangement links TRBV11-2 to TRBJ1-1; the D is unclear. The CDR3 covers 15 residues. Per germline, CDR1 SGHAT and CDR2 FQNNGV. The V gene lost 0 bases and the J gene lost 0 bases, with 8 bases spanning the gap. The CDR3 loop reads CASSLEPDVNTEAFF. DNA for the CDR3: TGTGCCAGCAGCTTAGAACCAGATGTGAACACTGAAGCTTTCTTT.

The chain uses TRBV7-2 and TRBJ2-7; D not resolved. Germline V lookup: CDR1 SGHTA, CDR2 FQGNSA. V was cut by 3 bases and J by 2 bases, with 8 bases left in between. The length of the CDR3 is 13 residues. The CDR3 sequence is CASSFGGTYEQYF. The CDR3 nucleotides read TGTGCCAGCAGCTTTGGTGGTACCTACGAGCAGTACTTC.

The chain carries TRBV6-6 and TRBJ2-5; D not certain. Germline loops: CDR1 MNHNY, CDR2 SVGAGI (reference sequence). The CDR3 has 12 amino acids. V lost 6 bases, J lost 5 bases, and 10 bases lay in between. CDR3 coding DNA: TGTGCCAGCAGCCCCGGTGGCGAGACCCAGTACTTC. This translates into CASSPGGETQYF.

The chain is built from TRBV5-4 and TRBJ2-5, with TRBD2 as a possible D gene (6 bases). V lost 0 bases and J 5 bases, leaving 14 bases between the germline ends. Germline assignment: CDR1 SGHNT and CDR2 YYREEE (reference sequence). This CDR3 is built from 15 residues. Written as DNA, the CDR3 is TGTGCCAGCAGCTTGGACTCTGGCGGGACTGAGACCCAGTACTTC. Translated, it gives CASSLDSGGTETQYF.

The J gene is TRBJ2-1, the V gene TRBV11-2, with D possibly called TRBD1 or TRBD2 (5 bases each). There are 16 residues in the CDR3. Trimming removed 2 bases at V and 6 bases at J, with 17 bases between. Germline CDR1 reads SGHAT; CDR2 reads FQNNGV. The CDR3 here is CASSLRGSGWGNEQFF. DNA of the CDR3: TGTGCCAGCAGCTTAAGGGGATCGGGATGGGGCAATGAGCAGTTCTTC.

This clone was counted between two and nine times. This chain connects TRBV30 to TRBJ1-5; D unresolved. Germline-derived CDR1 and CDR2 are GTSNPN and SVGIG (reference sequence). CDR3 length: 14 residues. V lost 0 bases and J lost 3, with 9 bases in between. CDR3 amino acids: CAWSVHSLNQPQHF. CDR3 coding DNA: TGTGCCTGGAGTGTACACAGCCTCAATCAGCCCCAGCATTTT.

J is TRBJ2-7 and V is TRBV28; tentative D call: TRBD1 (6 bases). Germline CDR1 MDHEN, CDR2 SYDVKM. V was shortened by 6 bases and J by 4 bases, with 13 bases between the two germline ends. This CDR3 has 13 amino acids. This chain's CDR3 is CASRRTAQYEQYF. DNA of the CDR3: TGTGCCAGCAGGCGGACAGCCCAATACGAGCAGTACTTC. The full variable domain, with the rest looked up from reference TRBV28 and TRBJ2-7, is DVKVTQSSRYLVKRTGEKVFLECVQDMDHENMFWYRQDPGLGLRLIYFSYDVKMKEKGDIPEGYSVSREKKERFSLILESASTNQTSMYLCASRRTAQYEQYFGPGTRLTVT.

This clone was found many times. The gene calls are TRBV4-1 and TRBJ2-2; 7 bases fit TRBD2. CDR3 length: 16 amino acids. Germline CDR1 is MGHRA and CDR2 is YSYEKL. J was trimmed by 5 bases and V by 4 bases; bases with no gene match: 10. The DNA for the CDR3 is TGCGCCAGCAGCCCTGGGAGGGCCGGGCGGACCGGGGAGCTGTTTTTT. This codes for CASSPGRAGRTGELFF.

Ten or more counts support this clone. Other DNA variants within this sample encode the same CDR3. This chain uses TRBV9 with TRBJ1-4, with D possibly TRBD1 on 6 matching bases. With 4 bases removed from V and 8 bases from J, the gap between germline ends came to 9 bases. The CDR3 runs to 12 residues. CDR1 is SGDLS, CDR2 YYNGEE, per germline. CDR3 residues: CASSRGGEKLFF. In nucleotides, the CDR3 is TGTGCCAGCAGCCGAGGGGGGGAAAAACTGTTTTTT. The full variable domain, completed using reference TRBV9 and TRBJ1-4, is DSGVTQTPKHLITATGQRVTLRCSPRSGDLSVYWYQQSLDQGLQFLIQYYNGEERAKGNILERFSAQQFPDLHSELNLSSLELGDSALYFCASSRGGEKLFFGSGTQLSVL.